One sample yielded the 16 T cell receptor beta chains listed below, sequenced in a study of T cell responses to AZD1222 COVID-19 vaccine listed by TCRdb under 2021. Libraries were built with the immunoSEQ multiplex PCR assay. TCRdb holds this immuneACCESS table with in-frame rearrangements only. Some clones are missing; in checked studies, unresolved V genes explain under half, and the rest has no known cause. The sample yields some 140,000 clones; 75% to 95% were counted once. The top ten clones comprise about 1.9% of the sample. According to the study, the label for this sample's time point signals: about 28 days (+/-7) after the second vaccine dose. The starting material was peripheral blood, obtained 28 days after the second AZD1222 dose. The receptors were sampled from an adult who received the AZD1222 COVID-19 vaccine.

V and J are TRBV5-5 and TRBJ2-3; D remains unclear. CDR3 length: 14 amino acids. Deletions cut 3 bases from V and 2 bases from J, with 10 bases between. CDR1 is SGHKS, CDR2 YYEKEE, per germline (reference sequence). The DNA of the CDR3 is TGTGCCAGCAGCTCTTATGGGTCCACAGATACGCAGTATTTT. Protein: CASSSYGSTDTQYF.

The genes are TRBV4-1 and TRBJ2-3; 8 bases map to TRBD2. The germline V gene has CDR1 MGHRA and CDR2 YSYEKL. This CDR3 contains 17 residues. The V and J ends lost 1 base and 2 bases, in that order; junction bases with no gene match: 8. The CDR3 nucleotides are TGCGCCAGCAGCCAAGCGGGACTAGGAGGCGACACAGATACGCAGTATTTT. It codes for CASSQAGLGGDTDTQYF.

A single count supports this clone. This chain links TRBV18 with TRBJ1-3, with D unclear. This CDR3 has 18 residues. V was pared by 1 base and J by 0 bases, with 16 bases between. The germline V gene encodes CDR1 KGHSH and CDR2 LQKENI. The CDR3 protein is CASSPLIGGRYSGNTIYF. The CDR3 DNA reads as TGTGCCAGCTCACCACTAATCGGTGGGAGATACTCTGGAAACACCATATATTTT.

The rearrangement uses TRBV24-1 and TRBJ1-5, with D perhaps matching TRBD1 (5 bases). Trimming took off 3 bases at V and 1 base at J, with 12 bases between the two ends. The CDR3 extends over 16 amino acids. Germline CDR1 is KGHDR and CDR2 is SFDVKD. This chain's CDR3 is CATSDGGSGSNQPQHF. The CDR3 DNA sequence: TGTGCCACCAGTGATGGGGGGAGTGGGAGCAATCAGCCCCAGCATTTT.

The rearrangement joins TRBV23-1 to TRBJ1-1, with D perhaps TRBD1 (5 bases). TRBV23-1 is an open reading frame, and its role is uncertain. Trimming pared 2 bases from V and 2 bases from J, leaving 15 bases between. CDR3 size: 16 residues. CDR3 amino acids: CASSQPQMGGNTEAFF. CDR3 DNA sequence: TGCGCCAGCAGTCAACCCCAGATGGGGGGAAACACTGAAGCTTTCTTT.

This clone was detected once. The chain has TRBV7-3 and TRBJ2-1; 7 bases map to TRBD1. The germline gives CDR1 SGHTA, CDR2 FQGTGA. The CDR3 spans 20 residues. Trimming cost V 1 base and J 0 bases; bases outside gene matches: 15. Here the CDR3 DNA reads TGTGCCAGCAGCTTAAGAGGGACAGACCCTTTTGACAGCTCCTACAATGAGCAGTTCTTC. Its protein is CASSLRGTDPFDSSYNEQFF.

This clone was recorded only once. The chain has TRBV18 and TRBJ2-2; possibly TRBD1 for D (6 bases). Germline CDR1 and CDR2: KGHSH and LQKENI. Trimming pared 3 bases from V and 3 bases from J, leaving 8 bases between. The CDR3 has 14 residues. The CDR3 reads CASSPGQDTGELFF. The CDR3 DNA sequence: TGTGCCAGCTCACCGGGACAAGACACCGGGGAGCTGTTTTTT.

V usage is TRBV4-1 and J usage is TRBJ1-4; D is perhaps TRBD1 (5 bases). Trimming shortened V by 2 bases and J by 7 bases, and 20 bases separated the two germline ends. The CDR3 contains 17 residues. CDR1 and CDR2 (germline): MGHRA, YSYEKL. CDR3 loop: CASSQIEFRGLGEKLFF. The CDR3 nucleotides read TGCGCCAGCAGCCAAATAGAATTTCGGGGGTTGGGTGAAAAACTGTTTTTT.

V gene TRBV7-9 combines with J gene TRBJ2-1; no clear D gene. The CDR3 runs to 12 residues. Trimming removed 4 bases from V and 11 bases from J, with 12 bases in between. Germline loops: CDR1 SEHNR, CDR2 FQNEAQ (reference sequence). CDR3 DNA: TGTGCCAGCAGCTCTAATCTAAGGAAGCAGTTCTTC. This gives the protein CASSSNLRKQFF.

The chain couples TRBV12-5 to TRBJ1-1; D not certain. V lost 0 bases to trimming and J lost 11 bases, with 16 bases between them. CDR3 size: 14 residues. Germline-derived CDR1 and CDR2 are LGHNT and FRNRAP. The CDR3 DNA follows: TGTGCTAGTGGTTTGGTACCAGAATCAGGTTGGGCTTTCTTT. The encoded protein is CASGLVPESGWAFF.

The chain employs TRBV30 and TRBJ1-2, with D hard to call. V lost 4 bases and J 4 bases, leaving 7 bases between the germline ends. CDR3 length: 11 residues. Germline assignment: CDR1 GTSNPN and CDR2 SVGIG (reference sequence). CDR3 nucleotide sequence: TGTGCCTGGACCCTGGGCTATGGCTACACCTTC. Protein product: CAWTLGYGYTF.

CDR3 residues: CASSERQRSTEAFF. CDR3 coding DNA: TGTGCCAGCAGTGAGAGACAAAGGAGCACTGAAGCTTTCTTT. The chain carries TRBV6-1 and TRBJ1-1, with D uncertain. This CDR3 has 14 amino acids. Per germline, CDR1 MNHNS and CDR2 SASEGT. V was pared by 3 bases and J by 4 bases, with 12 bases between.

This clone was counted a single time. The chain employs TRBV19 and TRBJ2-5; TRBD2 agrees at 9 bases. This CDR3 contains 14 residues. Trimming removed 4 bases from V and 5 bases from J; junction bases left unmatched: 5. The V gene's germline CDR1 is LNHDA and CDR2 SQIVND (reference sequence). In DNA, the CDR3 is TGTGCCAGTAGTACGATAGCGGGGGAGGAGACCCAGTACTTC. Translation gives CASSTIAGEETQYF.

This clone was observed once. The chain uses TRBV7-2 and TRBJ2-4; the match to TRBD2 covers 8 bases. CDR1 SGHTA and CDR2 FQGNSA come from the germline V gene. The CDR3 length is 14 residues. J lost 9 bases, V lost 5 bases, and 9 bases had no gene match. The CDR3 nucleotides read TGTGCCAGCAGCAATCGGGGACTAGAGGCCATTCAGTACTTC. Translation gives CASSNRGLEAIQYF. The variable domain in full, with the rest retrieved from reference TRBV7-2 and TRBJ2-4, is GAGVSQSPSNKVTEKGKDVELRCDPISGHTALYWYRQSLGQGLEFLIYFQGNSAPDKSGLPSDRFSAERTGGSVSTLTIQRTQQEDSAVYLCASSNRGLEAIQYFGAGTRLSVL.

The J gene is TRBJ2-1, the V gene TRBV3-1 (or the pseudogene TRBV3-2); 10 bases agree with TRBD2. Losses at the gene ends were 2 bases for V and 6 bases for J; bases not matched to a gene: 10. The CDR3 contains 17 residues. Germline CDR1 LGHDT, CDR2 YNNKEL (reference sequence). The CDR3 sequence: CASSQYPSGGAGNEQFF. DNA of the CDR3: TGTGCCAGCAGCCAATATCCCAGCGGGGGGGCGGGCAATGAGCAGTTCTTC.

The genes are TRBV5-1 and TRBJ1-2; TRBD1 might be the D (6 bases). Trimming took off 2 bases at V and 4 bases at J, with 12 bases between the two ends. This CDR3 spans 14 amino acids. The V gene's germline CDR1 is SGHRS and CDR2 YFSETQ. The CDR3 DNA follows: TGCGCCAGCAGCTTACAGGGAGGCAGCTATGGCTACACCTTC. Translated: CASSLQGGSYGYTF.